Shown below are 6 T cell receptor beta chains from a single sample sequenced in a study of TIL therapy for anti-PD-1-resistant metastatic lung cancer. The time point: pre-treatment sample, taken before nivolumab and TIL therapy. Tumor tissue came from excised metastases, mostly pleural nodules or supraclavicular lymph nodes. The immunoSEQ assay was v3. Produced via immunoSEQ multiplex PCR; TCRdb's table is partial and in-frame only. The sample records approximately 2,100 clones, less than 90% being singletons. The sample was tumor tissue, taken at baseline. Receptors originate from a person aged 25-79 years with non-small cell lung cancer.

The chain combines TRBV5-4 with TRBJ2-5, with D unclear. V was trimmed by 1 base and J by 7 bases, leaving 14 bases between them. In germline, CDR1 is SGHNT, CDR2 YYREEE (reference sequence). The CDR3 runs 14 residues. CDR3 DNA: TGTGCCAGCAGCTTGAACGGTGGTAGTGGGACCCAGTACTTC. Translated: CASSLNGGSGTQYF.

J is TRBJ2-3 and V is TRBV7-9; D is perhaps TRBD1 or TRBD2 (5 bases each). The CDR3 runs 14 residues. Trimming removed 3 bases at V and 1 base at J, with 8 bases between. CDR1 is SEHNR, CDR2 FQNEAQ, per germline (reference sequence). The CDR3 sequence is CASSFWDRTDTQYF. CDR3 sequence (DNA): TGTGCCAGCAGCTTCTGGGACCGCACAGATACGCAGTATTTT.

The genes are TRBV6-5 and TRBJ2-3; 8 bases agree with TRBD2. The CDR3 consists of 15 residues. V trimming: 4 bases; J trimming: 3 bases; junction bases outside the gene matches: 6. From germline, CDR1 is MNHEY and CDR2 SVGAGI. The CDR3 coding sequence is TGTGCCAGCAGTTGGGGGGCGGGAGGTACAGATACGCAGTATTTT. Its protein product is CASSWGAGGTDTQYF.

The gene calls are TRBV20-1 and TRBJ2-5; D is ambiguous. Germline values: CDR1 DFQATT, CDR2 SNEGSKA (reference sequence). The germline V and J ends were trimmed by 3 bases and 4 bases, with 3 bases remaining between them. The CDR3 contains 10 residues. CDR3 in amino acids: CSARGETQYF. In DNA form, the CDR3 reads TGCAGTGCTAGGGGAGAGACCCAGTACTTC.

The V call is TRBV7-9, the J call TRBJ1-4, with 9 bases lining up with TRBD1. This CDR3 has 15 residues. Germline lookup yields CDR1 SEHNR and CDR2 FQNEAQ (reference sequence). V dropped 3 bases and J dropped 7; count of bases not matched to a gene: 6. The CDR3: CASSFTGQGSEKLFF. CDR3 sequence (DNA): TGTGCCAGCAGCTTTACGGGACAGGGCTCTGAAAAACTGTTTTTT.

This clone showed up just a few times. The V and J genes are TRBV19 and TRBJ1-5; D is perhaps TRBD1 (5 bases). The germline V gene has CDR1 LNHDA and CDR2 SQIVND (reference sequence). V lost 3 bases and J lost 7, with 16 bases in between. This CDR3 comprises 15 residues. The CDR3 is CASSIARGGEQPQHF. DNA of the CDR3: TGTGCCAGTAGTATTGCCCGGGGAGGGGAACAGCCCCAGCATTTT.